Listed here are 12 T cell receptor beta chains from one sample, sequenced in a study of chemoradiotherapy in HPV16-positive cancers. Measured with immunoSEQ multiplex PCR; TCRdb has only the in-frame clones, and not every one. The table has 15,000 to 20,000 clones, about nine tenths seen once. The sequences come from blood, collected from a patient who underwent chemoradiotherapy. Receptor source: a human donor with HPV-associated anogenital cancer.

V usage is TRBV25-1 and J usage is TRBJ1-5; D unresolved. The CDR3 covers 14 residues. Trimming took 1 base from V and 1 from J, leaving 5 bases between them. The germline gives CDR1 MGHDK, CDR2 SYGVNS. CDR3 sequence: CASSEFLSNQPQHF. In nucleotides, the CDR3 is TGTGCCAGCAGTGAATTCCTAAGCAATCAGCCCCAGCATTTT.

The chain recombines TRBV6-1 with TRBJ1-3, with D unresolved. Germline loops: CDR1 MNHNS, CDR2 SASEGT. V lost 1 base to trimming and J lost 0 bases, with 4 bases between them. This CDR3 has 14 amino acids. CDR3 residues: CASSEGGSGNTIYF. DNA of the CDR3: TGTGCCAGCAGTGAAGGTGGCTCTGGAAACACCATATATTTT.

This clone was seen once. The chain uses TRBV7-2 and TRBJ2-7; 7 bases fit TRBD2. CDR1 is SGHTA, CDR2 FQGNSA, per germline. This CDR3 has 14 amino acids. Unmatched junction bases numbered 2, after V lost 2 bases and J lost 1 base. CDR3 DNA sequence: TGTGCCAGCAGCTTATTAGCGGGTTCCTACGAGCAGTACTTC. Amino acid sequence: CASSLLAGSYEQYF.

The chain is built from TRBV29-1 and TRBJ1-2; D ambiguous. CDR1 is SQVTM, CDR2 ANQGSEA, per germline. V was pared by 4 bases and J by 8 bases, with 11 bases between. The length of the CDR3 is 11 residues. CDR3 in amino acids: CSVVRGAGYTF. In DNA form, the CDR3 reads TGCAGCGTTGTCCGCGGCGCGGGCTACACCTTC.

This chain connects TRBV6-5 to TRBJ1-5; D unclear. This CDR3 comprises 16 residues. Germline CDR1 reads MNHEY; CDR2 reads SVGAGI. V was clipped by 4 bases and J by 4 bases, with 17 bases between them. CDR3 loop: CASSSSPSELNQPQHF. CDR3 bases: TGTGCCAGCAGTTCTTCCCCTTCAGAGCTAAATCAGCCCCAGCATTTT.

This clone was seen only once. The chain recombines TRBV5-1 with TRBJ2-2; 10 bases are a match to TRBD2. The V gene end was trimmed by 0 bases and the J gene end by 4 bases; junction bases not matched to a gene: 3. Germline V lookup: CDR1 SGHRS, CDR2 YFSETQ. This CDR3 is 16 amino acids long. Here the CDR3 reads CASSLASGGGTGELFF. CDR3 nucleotide sequence: TGCGCCAGCAGCTTGGCTAGCGGGGGTGGCACCGGGGAGCTGTTTTTT.

This chain uses TRBV27 with TRBJ1-1; TRBD1 is a possible D gene (5 bases). The V end lost 3 bases, the J end lost 7 bases, and 12 bases lay between the germline ends. The CDR3 has 13 amino acids. Germline CDR1 MNHEY, CDR2 SMNVEV (reference sequence). The CDR3 DNA follows: TGTGCCAGCAGTTTGGTGGGGCCGCATGAAGCTTTCTTT. Translated, it gives CASSLVGPHEAFF.

This clone was seen more than once but under ten times. This rearrangement joins TRBV28 to TRBJ2-7; 11 bases match TRBD2. The CDR3 totals 16 residues. The germline gives CDR1 MDHEN, CDR2 SYDVKM. V shed 6 bases and J 6 bases; nucleotides not matched to a gene: 13. The CDR3 DNA follows: TGTGCCAGCAGCTGGACGCCGGGACTAGCGGCGGTCGAGCAGTACTTC. Translation gives CASSWTPGLAAVEQYF.

This clone was recorded only once. This chain connects TRBV6-1 to TRBJ1-2; TRBD1 is a possible D gene (6 bases). Trimming removed 1 base at V and 4 bases at J, with 22 bases between. Germline values: CDR1 MNHNS, CDR2 SASEGT. CDR3 length: 18 residues. This CDR3 is CASSEGGAPSGGPYGYTF. CDR3 bases: TGTGCCAGCAGTGAAGGTGGGGCCCCGTCTGGGGGCCCCTATGGCTACACCTTC.

The chain uses TRBV7-9 and TRBJ1-1; D ambiguous. Trimming pared 5 bases from V and 0 bases from J, leaving 10 bases between. The CDR3 is 14 amino acids. Per germline, CDR1 SEHNR and CDR2 FQNEAQ (reference sequence). The CDR3 DNA is TGTGCCAGCAGCCTCGGACGTATGAACACTGAAGCTTTCTTT. Protein sequence: CASSLGRMNTEAFF.

In its sample, this clone was seen once. The sample carries other DNA sequences with the same CDR3. J is TRBJ2-2 and V is TRBV27; D gene unclear. The CDR3 totals 14 residues. The V gene's germline CDR1 is MNHEY and CDR2 SMNVEV (reference sequence). Trimming removed 0 bases from V and 4 bases from J, with 6 bases in between. CDR3 DNA: TGTGCCAGCAGTTTATCGGGCCTCACCGGGGAGCTGTTTTTT. Amino acids: CASSLSGLTGELFF.

The chain employs TRBV5-1 and TRBJ1-6; D not resolved. V was clipped by 0 bases and J by 4 bases, with 5 bases between them. The germline V gene encodes CDR1 SGHRS and CDR2 YFSETQ. The CDR3 has 14 amino acids. The CDR3: CASSLEQYNSPLHF. The CDR3 nucleotides read TGCGCCAGCAGCTTGGAGCAGTATAATTCACCCCTCCACTTT. The whole variable domain, filled in from reference TRBV5-1 and TRBJ1-6, reads KAGVTQTPRYLIKTRGQQVTLSCSPISGHRSVSWYQQTPGQGLQFLFEYFSETQRNKGNFPGRFSGRQFSNSRSEMNVSTLELGDSALYLCASSLEQYNSPLHFGNGTRLTVT.